This is a list of T cell receptor beta chains from one sample in a study of shared clonotypes between healthy human individuals. The table came from immunoSEQ multiplex PCR; TCRdb's copy has only in-frame clones and leaves some out. The table lists approximately 2.5 million clones, roughly 93% of them singletons. Sample: naive CD4+ T cells from PBMCs. The receptors stem from a man in his late teens or twenties in good health. Some clones in this sample may be carry-over from other donors' samples. Each CDR3 is given with its conserved first and last residue. The D gene is left open where the match is weak. The listing skips clone size in some rows; elsewhere it reads once, few, many or a size class.

TRBJ2-5 | TRBV7-9 | TRBD2 | . | TGTGCCAGCAGCTTTTTACTAGCGGGAAGACAAGAGACCCAGTACTTC | CASSFLLAGRQETQYF
TRBJ2-2 | TRBV7-3 | . | . | TGTGCCAGCGCCTCCGGTGCCACCGGGGAGCTGTTTTTT | CASASGATGELFF
TRBJ1-1 | TRBV7-9 | . | . | TGTGCCAGCAGCTTAGAATCGAACACTGAAGCTTTCTTT | CASSLESNTEAFF
TRBJ2-3 | TRBV10-3 | TRBD1 | . | TGTGCCATCAGTGAGTCGAGTTCGGGACAGACTAGCACAGATACGCAGTATTTT | CAISESSSGQTSTDTQYF
TRBJ2-6 | TRBV5-1 | . | . | TGCGCCAGCAGCTTCGCCGCAACCTCTGGGGCCAACGTCCTGACTTTC | CASSFAATSGANVLTF
TRBJ1-1 | TRBV4-1 | . | . | TGCGCCAGCAGCCAAGATTTTGGGGCAGCAAACATGAACACTGAAGCTTTCTTT | CASSQDFGAANMNTEAFF
TRBJ2-2 | TRBV4-2 | . | . | TGTGCCAGCAGCCCGACTGGGACGATCAACACCGGGGAGCTGTTTTTT | CASSPTGTINTGELFF
TRBJ2-3 | TRBV11-2 | TRBD2 | . | TGTGCCAGCAGGCCTGGGCGGGAGGGGGGCACAGATACGCAGTATTTT | CASRPGREGGTDTQYF
TRBJ2-1 | TRBV9 | . | . | TGTGCCAGCAGCTCTCAAGCGGACAGCTCCTACAATGAGCAGTTCTTC | CASSSQADSSYNEQFF
TRBJ2-5 | TRBV4-1 | . | . | TGCGCCAGCAGCCTGCTTCAGCAAGAGACCCAGTACTTC | CASSLLQQETQYF
TRBJ2-5 | TRBV6-6 | TRBD1 | . | TGTGCCAGCTCTGGGGGACAGCAAGAGACCCAGTACTTC | CASSGGQQETQYF
TRBJ2-1 | TRBV5-1 | TRBD2 | . | TGCGCCAGCAGCTTGATACCGAACGGGGGGTTTAATGAGCAGTTCTTC | CASSLIPNGGFNEQFF
TRBJ1-1 | TRBV29-1 | TRBD1 | . | TGCAGCGTAACAGGGGGCTCGAGCACTGAAGCTTTCTTT | CSVTGGSSTEAFF
TRBJ1-5 | TRBV18 | . | . | TGTGCCAGCTCACCTCCGGAGCAGGGAGGCAATCAGCCCCAGCATTTT | CASSPPEQGGNQPQHF
TRBJ1-4 | TRBV10-3 | TRBD1 | . | TGTGCCATCAGGGACAGGGTCGTTGAAAAACTGTTTTTT | CAIRDRVVEKLFF
TRBJ2-3 | TRBV5-1 | TRBD2 | . | TGCGCCAGCGGGCTAGCGGGGGGCACAGATACGCAGTATTTT | CASGLAGGTDTQYF
TRBJ2-3 | TRBV5-1 | . | . | TGCGCCAGCAGCTCTGAACCGGGGGTTCCTAGCACAGATACGCAGTATTTT | CASSSEPGVPSTDTQYF
TRBJ1-3 | TRBV2 | TRBD1 | . | TGTGCCAGCAGTGCGACAGGGCTCTCTGGAAACACCATATATTTT | CASSATGLSGNTIYF
TRBJ1-1 | TRBV10-3 | TRBD1 | . | TGTGCCATGAGTGGGACAGAGCGTACTGAAGCTTTCTTT | CAMSGTERTEAFF
TRBJ1-1 | TRBV5-6 | . | . | TGTGCCAGCGGTGGGTGGGGGCCGATCACTGAAGCTTTCTTT | CASGGWGPITEAFF
TRBJ2-1 | TRBV9 | . | . | TGTGCCAGCAGCGCGGGACTCTACAATGAGCAGTTCTTC | CASSAGLYNEQFF
TRBJ1-2 | TRBV6-1 | TRBD1 | . | TGTGCCAGCAGTGTGGACAGGGGTAGGGGCTACACCTTC | CASSVDRGRGYTF
TRBJ1-5 | TRBV4-1 | TRBD1 | . | TGCGCCAGCGGCCGGGACAGGGGACAGCCCCAGCATTTT | CASGRDRGQPQHF
TRBJ2-6 | TRBV27 | TRBD1 | few | TGTGCCAGCAGAGCTGACAGGGCACGGGAGGCCAACGTCCTGACTTTC | CASRADRAREANVLTF
TRBJ2-1 | TRBV27 | . | . | TGTGCCAGCAGTTTATTCCGAGGCAACTACAATGAGCAGTTCTTC | CASSLFRGNYNEQFF
TRBJ1-4 | TRBV10-3 | . | . | TGTGCCATCAGCGGGTCTTCGGCGGAGGAAAAACTGTTTTTT | CAISGSSAEEKLFF
TRBJ1-1 | TRBV11-2 | . | . | TGTGCCAGCAGCTTAGCCCCCTATGACACTGAAGCTTTCTTT | CASSLAPYDTEAFF
TRBJ2-5 | TRBV7-2 | . | few | TGTGCCAGCGGAGCGAGTCCCTTGGAGACCCAGTACTTC | CASGASPLETQYF
TRBJ2-7 | TRBV15 | . | . | TGTGCCACCAGCAGAGACCCCCGGGGGAGAGGATCCTACGAGCAGTACTTC | CATSRDPRGRGSYEQYF
TRBJ2-3 | TRBV19 | . | . | TGTGCCAGTAGTATTTCCACAGATACGCAGTATTTT | CASSISTDTQYF